The next 2 T cell receptor beta chains were all read from a single sample in a study of blood T cell repertoires in COVID-19. Profiled with immunoSEQ multiplex PCR; TCRdb holds only in-frame clones, not every one. The sample lists fewer than 120,000 clones; roughly 85% were seen once. The specimen was peripheral blood. The receptor set was obtained from a woman of 80 years or more with active or convalescent COVID-19.

The rearrangement links TRBV28 to TRBJ2-7; D is possibly TRBD2 (8 bases). The V gene lost 10 bases and the J gene lost 3 bases, with 25 bases spanning the gap. CDR3 length: 16 amino acids. The germline CDR1 and CDR2 sequences are MDHEN and SYDVKM. The CDR3 spells CATRPGGAGGGYEQYF. CDR3 DNA: TGTGCCACCCGCCCCGGGGGGGCAGGGGGGGGCTACGAGCAGTACTTC. The whole variable domain, remainder taken from reference TRBV28 and TRBJ2-7, is DVKVTQSSRYLVKRTGEKVFLECVQDMDHENMFWYRQDPGLGLRLIYFSYDVKMKEKGDIPEGYSVSREKKERFSLILESASTNQTSMYLCATRPGGAGGGYEQYFGPGTRLTVT.

The chain links TRBV10-3 to TRBJ2-7, with 14 bases lining up with TRBD2. This CDR3 region has 18 residues. The germline gives CDR1 ENHRY, CDR2 SYGVKD. V lost 6 bases and J lost 0; bases outside the gene matches: 10. The CDR3 reads CAIRKGTSGSTSSYEQYF. For the CDR3, the DNA is TGTGCCATCAGGAAAGGGACTAGCGGGAGCACCAGCTCCTACGAGCAGTACTTC.